These 27 T cell receptor beta chains originate from one sample sequenced in a study of blood T cell repertoires in COVID-19. Profiling relied on immunoSEQ multiplex PCR, and the TCRdb table lists in-frame clones only, not all of them. Among about 91,000 clones, nearly 90% were seen once, and the ten largest hold about 4.2%. The sequenced sample was peripheral blood. The receptors here all came from a man aged 70 or older with acute or convalescent COVID-19.

The CDR3 reads CASSQEELPTGFYGYTF. The CDR3 bases are TGCGCCAGCAGCCAAGAAGAGCTGCCGACAGGCTTCTATGGCTACACCTTC. The V and J genes are TRBV4-1 and TRBJ1-2, with D possibly matching TRBD1 (6 bases). Looked up from germline, CDR1 is MGHRA and CDR2 is YSYEKL. This CDR3 comprises 17 residues. Trimming took 0 bases from V and 4 from J, leaving 18 bases between them.

This clone has just one count. The V call is TRBV19, the J call TRBJ1-2; 12 bases are shared with TRBD1. The CDR3 consists of 17 residues. CDR1 is LNHDA and CDR2 is SQIVND in the germline V gene (reference sequence). The junction had 10 bases not matched to a gene; V was cut back by 1 base and J by 7 bases. The CDR3 sequence: CASSIASPGQGAGGYTF. The CDR3 region has the DNA TGTGCCAGTAGTATAGCTTCTCCGGGACAGGGGGCCGGTGGCTACACCTTC.

The gene calls are TRBV6-5 and TRBJ2-7; 8 bases agree with TRBD2. Germline CDR1 and CDR2: MNHEY and SVGAGI. Unmatched junction bases numbered 10, after V lost 8 bases and J lost 7 bases. The CDR3 is 13 residues long. In DNA form, the CDR3 reads TGTGCCAGCTCCCCAGCGGGGGTGGGGGAGCAGTACGTC. As protein: CASSPAGVGEQYV.

This clone was counted only a few times. This chain uses TRBV5-1 with TRBJ1-3, with D tentatively TRBD1 (5 bases). Trimming left V 0 bases short and J 8 bases short, with 15 bases between. The germline V gene has CDR1 SGHRS and CDR2 YFSETQ. This CDR3 comprises 15 residues. The CDR3 loop reads CASSLEAGLWDTIYF. In nucleotides, the CDR3 is TGCGCCAGCAGCTTGGAGGCAGGGCTCTGGGACACCATATATTTT.

The V gene is TRBV27, the J gene TRBJ2-7; TRBD1 agrees at 11 bases. V lost 7 bases, J lost 6 bases, and 8 bases stayed unmatched. Per the germline V gene, CDR1 is MNHEY and CDR2 is SMNVEV (reference sequence). The CDR3 runs 14 residues. CDR3 protein: CASTSGTGGREQYF. The CDR3 bases are TGTGCCAGCACCTCGGGGACAGGGGGACGCGAGCAGTACTTC.

As regards this clone: Different DNA sequences within this sample yield the same CDR3. The CDR3 is CASSRTGNEKLFF. The CDR3 DNA reads as TGTGCCAGCAGTCGCACAGGAAATGAAAAACTGTTTTTT. The gene calls are TRBV12-3 or TRBV12-4 and TRBJ1-4; weak D call: TRBD1 (5 bases). Trimming removed 5 bases at V and 5 bases at J, with 9 bases between. CDR3 length: 13 amino acids.

The chain links TRBV3-1 (or the pseudogene TRBV3-2) to TRBJ1-3; D not certain. The CDR3 runs 17 residues. Germline V gives CDR1 LGHDT, CDR2 YNNKEL (reference sequence). The V gene lost 2 bases and the J gene lost 3 bases, with 17 bases spanning the gap. In DNA, the CDR3 is TGTGCCAGCAGCCAACCCATGTCCGGGATCGGTGGAAACACCATATATTTT. It translates to CASSQPMSGIGGNTIYF.

This rearrangement joins TRBV11-2 to TRBJ2-7, with D maybe TRBD2 (5 bases). Germline V gene sequence: CDR1 SGHAT, CDR2 FQNNGV. V lost 3 bases to trimming and J lost 0 bases, with 15 bases between them. CDR3 length: 16 residues. The CDR3 bases are TGTGCCAGCAGCTTGGGTTACAGCGGTCTCTCCTACGAGCAGTACGTC. It codes for CASSLGYSGLSYEQYV.

The V call is TRBV6-4, the J call TRBJ2-6, with a tentative D call TRBD1 (6 bases). Germline V gene data show CDR1 as MRHNA and CDR2 as SNTAGT. The CDR3 has 14 amino acids. Trimming stripped 6 bases from V and 4 bases from J, with 10 bases between. The CDR3: CASSQGTGANVLTF. CDR3 in DNA: TGTGCCAGCAGCCAGGGGACGGGGGCCAACGTCCTGACTTTC.

V usage is TRBV6-5 and J usage is TRBJ2-1; D uncertain. This CDR3 contains 14 residues. Germline assignment: CDR1 MNHEY and CDR2 SVGAGI. V was clipped by 5 bases and J by 4 bases, with 12 bases between them. The DNA for the CDR3 is TGTGCCAGCAGTCCCAGAGGAGCTTACAATGAGCAGTTCTTC. This translates into CASSPRGAYNEQFF.

V gene TRBV7-9 combines with J gene TRBJ1-5; D call uncertain. This CDR3 spans 12 amino acids. V shed 6 bases and J shed 0 bases, with 3 bases lying between them. The V gene's germline CDR1 is SEHNR and CDR2 FQNEAQ (reference sequence). The CDR3 spells CASSNSNQPQHF. CDR3 bases: TGTGCCAGCAGTAATAGCAATCAGCCCCAGCATTTT.

The CDR3 here is CASSLVRQSNEKLFF. In DNA form, the CDR3 reads TGTGCCAGCAGCTTAGTGAGGCAGAGCAATGAAAAACTGTTTTTT. The chain joins TRBV7-9 to TRBJ1-4, with unresolved D. The CDR3 consists of 15 residues. V shed 1 base and J shed 5 bases, with 11 bases lying between them. Germline V gene lookup returns CDR1 SEHNR and CDR2 FQNEAQ (reference sequence).

The V gene is TRBV6-5, the J gene TRBJ1-1; D perhaps matches TRBD1 (5 bases). The CDR3 is 13 residues long. Per germline, CDR1 MNHEY and CDR2 SVGAGI. Trimming pared 9 bases from V and 0 bases from J, leaving 11 bases between. The CDR3 sequence is CASTTVMNTEAFF. CDR3 DNA sequence: TGTGCCAGTACGACAGTGATGAACACTGAAGCTTTCTTT.

The rearrangement joins TRBV6-6 to TRBJ1-5; TRBD1 is a possible D gene (5 bases). The CDR3 sequence is 12 residues long. CDR1 and CDR2 from the germline V gene are MNHNY and SVGAGI (reference sequence). Trimming cost V 6 bases and J 4 bases, with 7 bases left between them. CDR3 amino acids: CASRQENQPQHF. CDR3 bases: TGTGCCAGCAGACAGGAAAATCAGCCCCAGCATTTT.

This clone was found once. This rearrangement joins TRBV5-4 to TRBJ1-4; the D gene is possibly TRBD1 (5 bases). CDR3 length equals 15 residues. Trimming shortened V by 3 bases and J by 0 bases, and 9 bases separated the two germline ends. Germline V gene sequence: CDR1 SGHNT, CDR2 YYREEE (reference sequence). The CDR3 region is CASSSGQATNEKLFF. CDR3 nucleotide sequence: TGTGCCAGCAGCTCCGGACAAGCAACTAATGAAAAACTGTTTTTT.

The chain employs TRBV12-5 and TRBJ2-1; the match to TRBD2 covers 8 bases. CDR1 and CDR2 (germline): LGHNT, FRNRAP. Trimming took 1 base from V and 6 from J; bases not matched to a gene: 5. The CDR3 sequence is 15 residues long. The CDR3 sequence is CASGLGRLARNEQFF. CDR3 nucleotide sequence: TGTGCTAGTGGTTTGGGGAGACTAGCGCGCAATGAGCAGTTCTTC.

J is TRBJ1-2 and V is TRBV7-8; D perhaps matches TRBD1 (5 bases). The germline CDR1 and CDR2 sequences are SGHVS and FQNEAQ. The CDR3 length is 14 residues. Trimming removed 5 bases from V and 0 bases from J, with 10 bases in between. For the CDR3, the DNA is TGTGCCAGCAGCCCCCAGGGTACTAACTATGGCTACACCTTC. This encodes CASSPQGTNYGYTF.

The chain carries TRBV20-1 and TRBJ2-7, with D possibly being TRBD2 (5 bases). Between the trimmed V and J ends, which lost 3 bases and 6 bases, there was a span of 9 bases. The CDR3 covers 11 residues. The V gene's germline CDR1 is DFQATT and CDR2 SNEGSKA (reference sequence). CDR3 DNA sequence: TGCAGTGCTAGGAGGGTTATCGAGCAGTACGTC. Its protein is CSARRVIEQYV.

The rearrangement uses TRBV11-1 and TRBJ2-2, with 7 bases aligning to TRBD1. CDR1 is SGHAT and CDR2 is FQDESV in the germline V gene (reference sequence). The CDR3 loop spans 14 amino acids. V shed 8 bases and J 2 bases; nucleotides not matched to a gene: 5. The CDR3 DNA sequence: TGTGCCAGCCACAGGGACAGTAACACCGGGGAGCTGTTTTTT. Translation gives CASHRDSNTGELFF.

The chain uses TRBV29-1 and TRBJ2-3, with 11 bases identical to TRBD2. The CDR3 runs to 15 residues. Germline V gives CDR1 SQVTM, CDR2 ANQGSEA. With V trimmed by 6 bases and J by 1 base, 6 bases remained unmatched. CDR3 protein: CSVLTSGAGTDTQYF. The CDR3 nucleotides are TGCAGCGTCTTGACTAGCGGGGCTGGCACAGATACGCAGTATTTT.

The rearrangement joins TRBV3-1 (or the pseudogene TRBV3-2) to TRBJ1-3, with D possibly matching TRBD1 (6 bases). V shed 3 bases and J shed 0 bases, with 9 bases lying between them. The CDR3 has 15 amino acids. Germline-derived CDR1 and CDR2 are LGHDT and YNNKEL (reference sequence). The CDR3 DNA follows: TGTGCCAGCAGCCAGTCACAGGGCTCTGGAAACACCATATATTTT. Protein sequence: CASSQSQGSGNTIYF.

As regards this clone: One junction end does not reproduce the germline sequence, and a read error may be involved. The chain is built from TRBV7-7 and TRBJ2-3; no clear D. There are 16 residues in the CDR3. Germline assignment: CDR1 SSHAT and CDR2 FNYEAQ (reference sequence). CDR3 nucleotide sequence: TGTGCTAGCAGCTTAGAAGTGGCCGGAGGCACAGATACGCAGTATTTT. The encoded protein is CASSLEVAGGTDTQYF. Variable domain in full (rest from reference TRBV7-7 and TRBJ2-3): GAGVSQSPRYKVTKRGQDVTLRCDPISSHATLYWYQQALGQGPEFLTYFNYEAQPDKSGLPSDRFSAERPEGSISTLTIQRTEQRDSAMYRCASSLEVAGGTDTQYFGPGTRLTVL.

In its sample, this clone was seen many times. The V and J genes are TRBV18 and TRBJ2-7; 9 bases fit TRBD1. CDR1 KGHSH and CDR2 LQKENI come from the germline V gene. Trimming removed 5 bases from V and 5 bases from J; junction bases left unmatched: 4. This CDR3 has 13 amino acids. The CDR3 coding sequence is TGTGCCAGCTCAAGGACAGGGGACCACGAGCAGTACTTC. Encoded protein: CASSRTGDHEQYF.

The chain employs TRBV7-8 and TRBJ1-6, with D unresolved. The CDR3 extends over 16 amino acids. Germline lookup yields CDR1 SGHVS and CDR2 FQNEAQ. Trimming took off 5 bases at V and 4 bases at J, with 15 bases between the two ends. The CDR3 loop reads CASSPRRGVYNSPLHF. For the CDR3, the DNA is TGTGCCAGCAGCCCCAGGCGGGGAGTATATAATTCACCCCTCCACTTT.

This rearrangement joins TRBV7-9 to TRBJ2-1, with 8 bases that match TRBD1. From germline, CDR1 is SEHNR and CDR2 FQNEAQ (reference sequence). The V gene end was trimmed by 5 bases and the J gene end by 4 bases; junction bases not matched to a gene: 10. The CDR3 consists of 16 residues. Written as DNA, the CDR3 is TGTGCCAGCAGCCAAAGGATTACAGGGGGGTACAATGAGCAGTTCTTC. Protein sequence: CASSQRITGGYNEQFF.

The V call is TRBV7-2, the J call TRBJ1-4, with 8 positions matching TRBD1. CDR3 length equals 14 residues. CDR1 SGHTA and CDR2 FQGNSA come from the germline V gene. V trimming: 4 bases; J trimming: 4 bases; junction bases outside the gene matches: 2. CDR3 nucleotide sequence: TGTGCCAGCAGCTGGGACAGGAATAATGAAAAACTGTTTTTT. It translates to CASSWDRNNEKLFF.

The chain links TRBV19 to TRBJ2-1, with TRBD2 as a possible D gene (5 bases). The CDR3 contains 14 residues. Germline V gene lookup returns CDR1 LNHDA and CDR2 SQIVND (reference sequence). V gave up 0 bases and J gave up 9 bases, with 12 bases separating them. The CDR3 sequence is CASSIDRTPGEQFF. As DNA, the CDR3 is TGTGCCAGTAGTATAGATCGGACTCCAGGTGAGCAGTTCTTC.